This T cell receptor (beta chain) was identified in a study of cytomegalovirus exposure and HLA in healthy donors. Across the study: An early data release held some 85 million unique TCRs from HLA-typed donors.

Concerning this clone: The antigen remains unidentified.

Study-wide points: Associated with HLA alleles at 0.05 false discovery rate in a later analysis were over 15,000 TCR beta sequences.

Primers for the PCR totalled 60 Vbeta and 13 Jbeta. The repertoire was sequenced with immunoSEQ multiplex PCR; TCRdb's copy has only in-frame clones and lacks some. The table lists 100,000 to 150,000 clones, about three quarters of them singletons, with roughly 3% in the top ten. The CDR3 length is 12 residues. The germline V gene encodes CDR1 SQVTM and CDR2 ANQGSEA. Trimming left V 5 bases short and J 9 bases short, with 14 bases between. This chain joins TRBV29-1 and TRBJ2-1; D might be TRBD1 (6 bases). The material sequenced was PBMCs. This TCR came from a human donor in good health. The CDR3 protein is CSVYSGGSEQFF. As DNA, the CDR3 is TGCAGCGTTTATTCTGGGGGCAGTGAGCAGTTCTTC.